The present T cell receptor (beta chain) was sequenced within a study of blood T cell repertoires in COVID-19. Trimming pared 3 bases from V and 2 bases from J, leaving 14 bases between. Germline lookup yields CDR1 SGDLS and CDR2 YYNGEE. The CDR3 covers 15 residues. Sequenced by immunoSEQ multiplex PCR; TCRdb stores in-frame clones only, minus some. This table has some 130,000 clones, almost 70% appearing once. This clone was observed at least ten times. The sample was peripheral blood. This TCR derives from a woman between 70 and 85 years old with acute or convalescent COVID-19. The chain carries TRBV9 and TRBJ1-2; D unclear. In nucleotides, the CDR3 is TGTGCCAGCAGCGCCGATTTAGGCAGGAACTATGGCTACACCTTC. Encoded protein: CASSADLGRNYGYTF.